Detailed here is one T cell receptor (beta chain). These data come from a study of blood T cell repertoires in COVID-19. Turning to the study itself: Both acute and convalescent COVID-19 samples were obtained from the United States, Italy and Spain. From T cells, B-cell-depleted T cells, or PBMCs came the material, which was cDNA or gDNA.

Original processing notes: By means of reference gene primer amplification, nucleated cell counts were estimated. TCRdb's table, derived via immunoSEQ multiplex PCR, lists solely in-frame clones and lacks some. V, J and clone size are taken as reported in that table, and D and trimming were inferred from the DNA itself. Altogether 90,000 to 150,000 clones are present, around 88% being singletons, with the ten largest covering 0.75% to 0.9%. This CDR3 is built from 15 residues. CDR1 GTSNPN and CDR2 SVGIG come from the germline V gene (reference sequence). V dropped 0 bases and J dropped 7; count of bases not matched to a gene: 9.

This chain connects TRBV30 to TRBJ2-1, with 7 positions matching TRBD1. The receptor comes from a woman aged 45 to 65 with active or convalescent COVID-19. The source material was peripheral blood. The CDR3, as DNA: TGTGCCTGGAGTGTACGGTTAGGGACAGTTAATGAGCAGTTCTTC. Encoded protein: CAWSVRLGTVNEQFF.